This T cell receptor beta chain was identified in a study of T-cell reconstitution after alpha-beta-depleted transplantation in children. V was cut by 0 bases and J by 2 bases, with 12 bases left in between. Germline assignment: CDR1 LGHNA and CDR2 YSLEER. This CDR3 has 16 residues. Preparing the TCRbeta library involved the use of unique molecular identifiers. TCRdb passed the PCR reads through MiXCR, listing each CDR3 protein once. The table has some 490,000 distinct CDR3 sequences, around an eighth seen once. The sample consisted of PBMCs from the stem cell graft donor, taken from the stem cell graft. The origin of this receptor is a human donor who donated a stem cell graft to a child with combined immunodeficiency. V usage is TRBV4-3 and J usage is TRBJ2-3, with D uncertain. The CDR3 is CASSQDTVPTTDTQYF. CDR3 nucleotides: TGCGCCAGCAGCCAAGATACAGTCCCAACCACAGATACGCAGTATTTT.